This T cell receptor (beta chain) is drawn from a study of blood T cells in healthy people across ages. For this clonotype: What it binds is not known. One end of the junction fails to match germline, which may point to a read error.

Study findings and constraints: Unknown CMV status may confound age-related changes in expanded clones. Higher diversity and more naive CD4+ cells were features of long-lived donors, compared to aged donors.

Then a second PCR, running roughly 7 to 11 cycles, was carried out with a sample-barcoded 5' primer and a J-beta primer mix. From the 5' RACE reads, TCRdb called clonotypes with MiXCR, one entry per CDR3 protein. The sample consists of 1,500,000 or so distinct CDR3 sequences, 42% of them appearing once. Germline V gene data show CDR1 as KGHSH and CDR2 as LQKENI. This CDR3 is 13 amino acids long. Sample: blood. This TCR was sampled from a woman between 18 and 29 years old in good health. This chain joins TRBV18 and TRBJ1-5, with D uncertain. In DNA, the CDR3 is TGTACCAGCTCACCCGGCAGTAGTCAGCCCCAGCATTTT. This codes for CTSSPGSSQPQHF. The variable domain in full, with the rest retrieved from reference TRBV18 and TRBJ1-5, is NAGVMQNPRHLVRRRGQEARLRCSPMKGHSHVYWYRQLPEEGLKFMVYLQKENIIDESGMPKERFSAEFPKEGPSILRIQQVVRGDSAAYFCTSSPGSSQPQHFGDGTRLSIL.